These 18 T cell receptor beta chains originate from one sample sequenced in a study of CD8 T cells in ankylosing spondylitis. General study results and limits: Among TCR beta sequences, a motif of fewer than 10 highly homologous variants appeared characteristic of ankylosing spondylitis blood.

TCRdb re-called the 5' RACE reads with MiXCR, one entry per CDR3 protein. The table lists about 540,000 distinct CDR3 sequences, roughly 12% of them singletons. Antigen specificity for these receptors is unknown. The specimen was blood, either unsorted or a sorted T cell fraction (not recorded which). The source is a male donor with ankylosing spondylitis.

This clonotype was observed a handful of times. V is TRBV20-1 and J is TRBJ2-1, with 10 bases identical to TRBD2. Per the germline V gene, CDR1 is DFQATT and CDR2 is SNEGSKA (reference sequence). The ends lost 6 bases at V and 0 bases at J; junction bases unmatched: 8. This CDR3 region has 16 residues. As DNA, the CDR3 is TGCAGTGCCTCGCCGGCTAGCGGGAGCTCCTACAATGAGCAGTTCTTC. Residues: CSASPASGSSYNEQFF.

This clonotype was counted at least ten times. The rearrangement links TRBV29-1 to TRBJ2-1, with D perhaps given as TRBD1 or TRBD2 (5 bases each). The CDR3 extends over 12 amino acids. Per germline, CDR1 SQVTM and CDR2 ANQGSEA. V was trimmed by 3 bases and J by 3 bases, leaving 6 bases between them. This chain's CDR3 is CSVDGGYNEQFF. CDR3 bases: TGCAGCGTTGATGGGGGCTACAATGAGCAGTTCTTC.

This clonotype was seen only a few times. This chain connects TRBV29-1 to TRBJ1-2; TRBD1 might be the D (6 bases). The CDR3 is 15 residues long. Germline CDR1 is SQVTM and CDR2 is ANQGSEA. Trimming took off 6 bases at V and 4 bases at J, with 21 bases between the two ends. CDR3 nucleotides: TGCAGCGTGGATTGGGGGGCAGGGTTTGGCTATGGCTACACCTTC. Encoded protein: CSVDWGAGFGYGYTF.

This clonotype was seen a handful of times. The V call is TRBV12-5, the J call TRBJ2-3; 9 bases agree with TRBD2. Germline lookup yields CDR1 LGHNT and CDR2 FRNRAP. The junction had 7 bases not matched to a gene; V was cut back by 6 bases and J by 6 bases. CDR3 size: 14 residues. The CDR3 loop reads CASGPGLAGDTQYF. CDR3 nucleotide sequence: TGTGCTAGTGGCCCGGGACTAGCAGGGGATACGCAGTATTTT.

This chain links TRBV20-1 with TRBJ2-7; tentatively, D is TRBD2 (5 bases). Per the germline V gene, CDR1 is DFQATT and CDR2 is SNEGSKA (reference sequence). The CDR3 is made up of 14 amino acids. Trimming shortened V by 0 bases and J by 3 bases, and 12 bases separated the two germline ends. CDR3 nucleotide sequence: TGCAGTGCTAGAGATCGTGCGGGCCTCTACGAGCAGTACTTC. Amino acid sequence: CSARDRAGLYEQYF.

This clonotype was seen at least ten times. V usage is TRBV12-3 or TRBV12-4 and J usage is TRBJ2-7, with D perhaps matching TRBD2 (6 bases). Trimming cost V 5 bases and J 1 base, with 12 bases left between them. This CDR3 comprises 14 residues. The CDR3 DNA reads TGTGCCAGCAGTCCCTCCGGGACTTCCTACGAGCAGTACGTC. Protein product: CASSPSGTSYEQYV.

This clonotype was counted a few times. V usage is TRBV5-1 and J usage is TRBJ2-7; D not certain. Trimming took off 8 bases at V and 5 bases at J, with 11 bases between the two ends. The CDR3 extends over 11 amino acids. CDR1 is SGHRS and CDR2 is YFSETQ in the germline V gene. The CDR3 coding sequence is TGCGCCAGGGTATGGTCGAACGAGCAGTACGTC. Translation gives CARVWSNEQYV.

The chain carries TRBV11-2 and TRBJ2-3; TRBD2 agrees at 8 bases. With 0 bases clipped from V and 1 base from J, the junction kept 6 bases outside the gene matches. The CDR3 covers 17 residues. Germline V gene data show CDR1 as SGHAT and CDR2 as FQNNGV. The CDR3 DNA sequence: TGTGCCAGCAGCTTAGAATCCCTAGCGGGCCGCACAGATACGCAGTATTTT. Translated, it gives CASSLESLAGRTDTQYF.

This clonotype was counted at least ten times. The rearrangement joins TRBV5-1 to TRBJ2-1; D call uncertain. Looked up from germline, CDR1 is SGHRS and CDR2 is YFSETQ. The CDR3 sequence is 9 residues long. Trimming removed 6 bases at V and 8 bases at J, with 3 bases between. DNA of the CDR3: TGCGCCAGCACCCATGAGCAGTTCTTC. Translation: CASTHEQFF. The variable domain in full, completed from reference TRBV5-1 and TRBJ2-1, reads KAGVTQTPRYLIKTRGQQVTLSCSPISGHRSVSWYQQTPGQGLQFLFEYFSETQRNKGNFPGRFSGRQFSNSRSEMNVSTLELGDSALYLCASTHEQFFGPGTRLTVL.

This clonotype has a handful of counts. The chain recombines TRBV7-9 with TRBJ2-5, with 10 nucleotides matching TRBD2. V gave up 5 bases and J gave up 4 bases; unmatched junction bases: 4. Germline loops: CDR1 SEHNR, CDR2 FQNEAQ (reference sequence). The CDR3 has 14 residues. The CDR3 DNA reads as TGTGCCAGCAGCCCAAGCGGGGGGGGAGAGACCCAGTACTTC. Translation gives CASSPSGGGETQYF. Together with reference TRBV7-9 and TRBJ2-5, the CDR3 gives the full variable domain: DTGVSQNPRHKITKRGQNVTFRCDPISEHNRLYWYRQTLGQGPEFLTYFQNEAQLEKSRLLSDRFSAERPKGSFSTLEIQRTEQGDSAMYLCASSPSGGGETQYFGPGTRLLVL.

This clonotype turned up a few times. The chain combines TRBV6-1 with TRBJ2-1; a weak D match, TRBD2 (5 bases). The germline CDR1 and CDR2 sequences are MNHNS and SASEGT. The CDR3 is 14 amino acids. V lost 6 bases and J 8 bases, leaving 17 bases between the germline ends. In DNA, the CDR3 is TGTGCCAGCAGCCCAATGAGGGTCGGAGATGAGCAGTTCTTC. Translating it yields CASSPMRVGDEQFF.

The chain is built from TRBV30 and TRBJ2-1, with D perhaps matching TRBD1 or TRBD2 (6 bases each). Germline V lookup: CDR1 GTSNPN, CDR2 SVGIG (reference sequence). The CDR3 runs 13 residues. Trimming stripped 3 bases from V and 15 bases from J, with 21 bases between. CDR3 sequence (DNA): TGTGCCTGGAGCCCGGAGGGGGACCTAACGCCGTTCTTC. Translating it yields CAWSPEGDLTPFF.

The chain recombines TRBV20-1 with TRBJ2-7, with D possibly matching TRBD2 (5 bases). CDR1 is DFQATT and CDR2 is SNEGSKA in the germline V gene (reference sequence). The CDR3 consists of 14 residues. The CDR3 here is CSRNPRTFSYEQYF. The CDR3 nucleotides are TGCAGCAGGAACCCGCGGACTTTTTCCTACGAGCAGTACTTC.

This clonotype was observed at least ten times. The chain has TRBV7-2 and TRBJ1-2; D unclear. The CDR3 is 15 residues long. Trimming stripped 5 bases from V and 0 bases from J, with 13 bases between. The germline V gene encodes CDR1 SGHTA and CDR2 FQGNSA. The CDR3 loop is CASSPSRETNYGYTF. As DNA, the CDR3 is TGTGCCAGCAGCCCATCGCGGGAGACTAACTATGGCTACACCTTC.

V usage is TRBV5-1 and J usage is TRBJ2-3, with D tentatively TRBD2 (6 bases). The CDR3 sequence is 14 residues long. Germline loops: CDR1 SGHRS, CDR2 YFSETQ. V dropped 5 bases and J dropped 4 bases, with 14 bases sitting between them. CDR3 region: CASRWSGRPDTQYF. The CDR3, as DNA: TGCGCCAGCAGATGGTCAGGGAGGCCAGATACGCAGTATTTT.

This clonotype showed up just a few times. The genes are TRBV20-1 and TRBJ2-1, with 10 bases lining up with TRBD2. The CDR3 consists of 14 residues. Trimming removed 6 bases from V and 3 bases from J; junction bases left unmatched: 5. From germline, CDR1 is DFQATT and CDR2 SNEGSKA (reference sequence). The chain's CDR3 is CSAAGTSVYNEQFF. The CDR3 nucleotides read TGCAGTGCGGCCGGGACTAGCGTCTACAATGAGCAGTTCTTC.

CDR3 protein: CASSLSMDNEQFF. The DNA for the CDR3 is TGTGCCAGCAGTTTATCTATGGACAATGAGCAGTTCTTC. The rearrangement uses TRBV27 and TRBJ2-1, with D unresolved. The germline gives CDR1 MNHEY, CDR2 SMNVEV (reference sequence). The CDR3 loop spans 13 amino acids. The V end was cut by 0 bases, the J end by 5 bases, with 5 bases between.

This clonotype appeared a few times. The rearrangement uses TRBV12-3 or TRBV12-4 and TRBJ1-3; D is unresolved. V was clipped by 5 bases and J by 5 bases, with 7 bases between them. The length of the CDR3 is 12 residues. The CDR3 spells CASSITRNTIYF. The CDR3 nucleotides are TGTGCCAGCAGTATTACACGAAACACCATATATTTT.